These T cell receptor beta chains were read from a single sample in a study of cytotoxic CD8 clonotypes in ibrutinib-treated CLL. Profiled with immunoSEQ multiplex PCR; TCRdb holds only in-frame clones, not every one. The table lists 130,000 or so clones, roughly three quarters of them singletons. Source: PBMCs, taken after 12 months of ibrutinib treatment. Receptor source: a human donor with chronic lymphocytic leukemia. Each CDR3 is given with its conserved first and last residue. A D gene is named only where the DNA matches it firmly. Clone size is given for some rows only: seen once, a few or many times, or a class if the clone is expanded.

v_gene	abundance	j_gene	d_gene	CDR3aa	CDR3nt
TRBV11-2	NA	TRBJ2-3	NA	CASSWGRRMTDTQYF	TGTGCCAGCAGCTGGGGCAGGAGGATGACAGATACGCAGTATTTT
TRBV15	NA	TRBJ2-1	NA	CATSRVSGDNEQFF	TGTGCCACCAGCAGGGTTAGCGGTGACAATGAGCAGTTCTTC
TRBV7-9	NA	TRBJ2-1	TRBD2	CASSDSPFSGQNNEQFF	TGTGCCAGCAGCGATAGCCCCTTTAGCGGGCAAAACAATGAGCAGTTCTTC
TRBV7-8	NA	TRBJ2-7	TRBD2	CASSLVRASGNYEQYF	TGTGCCAGCAGCTTAGTACGGGCTAGCGGAAACTACGAGCAGTACTTC
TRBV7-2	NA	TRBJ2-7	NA	CASSSQNNYEQYF	TGTGCCAGCAGCTCGCAGAATAATTACGAGCAGTACTTC
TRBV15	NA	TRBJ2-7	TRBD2	CATSRKRLAGSSYEQYF	TGTGCCACCAGCAGAAAGCGGCTAGCGGGAAGCTCCTACGAGCAGTACTTC
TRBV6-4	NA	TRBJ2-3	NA	CASSDSGDTQYF	TGTGCCAGCAGTGACTCGGGGGATACGCAGTATTTT
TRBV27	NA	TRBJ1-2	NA	CASSLIAGTSGYTF	TGTGCCAGCAGTTTAATCGCAGGGACGTCTGGCTACACCTTC
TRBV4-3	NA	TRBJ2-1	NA	CASSQGGGFRAQFF	TGCGCCAGCAGCCAAGGAGGAGGTTTCCGGGCGCAGTTCTTC
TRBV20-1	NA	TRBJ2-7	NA	CSVHAYEQYF	TGCAGTGTGCACGCCTACGAGCAGTACTTC
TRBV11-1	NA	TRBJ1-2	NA	CASSSAQGSYGYTF	TGTGCCAGCAGCTCCGCCCAGGGGTCCTATGGCTACACCTTC
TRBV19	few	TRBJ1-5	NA	CASSADNSNQPQHF	TGTGCCAGTAGCGCTGACAATAGCAATCAGCCCCAGCATTTT
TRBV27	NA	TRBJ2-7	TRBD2	CASSSGLAGVGEQYF	TGTGCCAGCAGTTCAGGACTAGCGGGAGTGGGCGAGCAGTACTTC
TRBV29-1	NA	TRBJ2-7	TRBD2	CSVGVPGLAGVGPLEQYF	TGCAGCGTTGGGGTTCCGGGACTAGCGGGAGTGGGACCTCTCGAGCAGTACTTC
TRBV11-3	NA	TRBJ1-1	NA	CASSFSGGNTEAFF	TGTGCCAGCAGCTTTTCCGGGGGGAACACTGAAGCTTTCTTT
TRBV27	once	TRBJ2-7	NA	CASSPRRQVYEQYF	TGTGCCAGCAGCCCCCGGAGACAGGTCTACGAGCAGTACTTC
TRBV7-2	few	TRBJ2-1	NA	CASSLSRSHNNEQFF	TGTGCCAGCAGCTTATCGCGATCACATAACAATGAGCAGTTCTTC
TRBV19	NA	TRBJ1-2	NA	CASSRANYGYTF	TGTGCCAGTAGTCGGGCCAACTATGGCTACACCTTC
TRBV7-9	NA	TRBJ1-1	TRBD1	CASSSTGGGAEAFF	TGTGCCAGCAGCTCTACAGGGGGCGGTGCTGAAGCTTTCTTT
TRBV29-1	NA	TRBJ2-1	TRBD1	CSVERDRSYNEQFF	TGCAGCGTTGAAAGGGACAGGTCCTACAATGAGCAGTTCTTC
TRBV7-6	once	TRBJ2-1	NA	CASSLALWDEQFF	TGTGCCAGCAGCTTAGCCTTGTGGGATGAGCAGTTCTTC
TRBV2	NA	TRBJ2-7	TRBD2	CASSEGLAEYEQYF	TGTGCCAGCAGTGAAGGACTAGCGGAATACGAGCAGTACTTC
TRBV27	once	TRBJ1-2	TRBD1	CASRPRGGVYGYTF	TGTGCCAGTCGGCCCCGAGGGGGCGTGTATGGCTACACCTTC
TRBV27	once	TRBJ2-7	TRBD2	CASSYGGGVISYEQYF	TGTGCCAGCAGTTACGGGGGAGGGGTAATCTCCTACGAGCAGTACTTC